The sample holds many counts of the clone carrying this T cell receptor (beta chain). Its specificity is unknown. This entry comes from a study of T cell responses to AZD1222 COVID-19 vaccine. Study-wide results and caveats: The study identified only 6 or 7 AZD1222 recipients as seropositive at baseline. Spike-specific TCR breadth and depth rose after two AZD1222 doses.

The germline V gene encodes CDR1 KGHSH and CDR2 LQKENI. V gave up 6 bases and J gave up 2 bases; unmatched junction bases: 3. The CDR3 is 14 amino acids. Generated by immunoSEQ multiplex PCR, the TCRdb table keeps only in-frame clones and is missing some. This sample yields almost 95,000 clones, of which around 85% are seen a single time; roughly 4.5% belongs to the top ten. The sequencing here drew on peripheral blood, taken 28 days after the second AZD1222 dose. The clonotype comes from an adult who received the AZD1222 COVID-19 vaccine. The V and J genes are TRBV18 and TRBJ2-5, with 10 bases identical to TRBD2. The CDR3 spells CASSWTSGQETQYF. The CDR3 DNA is TGTGCCAGCTCGTGGACTAGCGGTCAAGAGACCCAGTACTTC.